This T cell receptor (beta chain) was captured in a study of cytomegalovirus exposure and HLA in healthy donors. The wider study: The 120 or so validation repertoires were reported in a later analysis to have been generated on the same platform as the roughly 720 first-cohort repertoires. Regarding the study as a whole: High sensitivity and specificity were reportedly achieved when the classifier diagnosed cytomegalovirus status. The study designated about 160 TCR beta chains cytomegalovirus-associated. According to a later analysis, TCR clusters from the first cohort tended to co-occur in the roughly 130 validation repertoires.

Using immunoSEQ multiplex PCR, the repertoire was profiled, and TCRdb retains in-frame clones only, with some absent. The sample records fewer than 150,000 clones, approximately 86% being singletons. Of note for this clone: Its antigen is undetermined.

The V gene end was trimmed by 3 bases and the J gene end by 3 bases; junction bases not matched to a gene: 7. Germline V lookup: CDR1 SGHAT, CDR2 FQNNGV. The CDR3 spans 15 residues. The specimen was PBMCs. The V and J genes are TRBV11-2 and TRBJ2-5, with TRBD1 identical over 7 bases. This TCR came from a woman younger than 35 in good health and CMV-seropositive. CDR3 coding DNA: TGTGCCAGCAGCTTGAGGCCGGGACAGAAAGAGACCCAGTACTTC. Translation: CASSLRPGQKETQYF.